The 6 T cell receptor beta chains below were found in one sample sequenced in a study of human T cells and chemical hapten exposure. One entry per CDR3 protein results from TCRdb running MiXCR on the RACE reads. The data show about 120,000 distinct CDR3 sequences, about 11% seen once. Time point described: patch test 3, about 24 weeks after DPC sensitization. Regarding treatment: therapeutic diphenylcyclopropenone sensitization with weekly scalp DPC. The starting material was whole blood, obtained in connection with sensitization to the hapten diphenylcyclopropenone (DPC). These receptors came from a woman in her forties or fifties with alopecia areata. Some clones in this sample may be carry-over from other donors' samples.

This chain joins TRBV27 and TRBJ2-5; tentatively, D is TRBD1 (6 bases). The CDR3 length is 15 residues. V lost 0 bases and J lost 5, with 13 bases in between. Germline V gene lookup returns CDR1 MNHEY and CDR2 SMNVEV (reference sequence). CDR3 loop: CASSLSEQGLETQYF. The DNA of the CDR3 is TGTGCCAGCAGTTTATCGGAACAGGGATTGGAGACCCAGTACTTC.

Notes on this clonotype: This may stem from a read error, because a much larger clone lies one nucleotide away. The CDR3 nucleotides read TGTGCCAGCAGTTGTTTTAAAGCATCCTACAATGAGCAGTTCTTC. Its translation is CASSCFKASYNEQFF. The chain links TRBV6-5 to TRBJ2-1; D call uncertain. Looked up from germline, CDR1 is MNHEY and CDR2 is SVGAGI. The CDR3 contains 15 residues. Between the trimmed V and J ends, which lost 4 bases and 1 base, there was a span of 11 bases.

This clonotype showed up just a few times. J is TRBJ2-7 and V is TRBV6-6; D is perhaps TRBD1 or TRBD2 (5 bases each). Looked up from germline, CDR1 is MNHNY and CDR2 is SVGAGI (reference sequence). The CDR3 is 14 residues long. V was cut by 1 base and J by 5 bases, with 12 bases left in between. For the CDR3, the DNA is TGTGCCAGCAGTTACTGGGGGACCGGGGACGAGCAGTACTTC. Encoded protein: CASSYWGTGDEQYF.

This clonotype was seen at least ten times. The chain employs TRBV5-1 and TRBJ2-1; D perhaps matches TRBD1 (5 bases). From germline, CDR1 is SGHRS and CDR2 YFSETQ. The CDR3 is 15 residues long. V was shortened by 4 bases and J by 6 bases, with 17 bases between the two germline ends. The CDR3 is CASSPIEGASNEQFF. Here the CDR3 DNA reads TGCGCCAGCAGCCCCATTGAAGGGGCCTCCAATGAGCAGTTCTTC.

This clonotype turned up a few times. The genes are TRBV6-2 or TRBV6-3 and TRBJ2-1; tentative D call: TRBD2 (6 bases). Germline loops: CDR1 MNHEY, CDR2 SVGEGT. The CDR3 runs 13 residues. Trimming cost V 7 bases and J 7 bases, with 14 bases left between them. The CDR3 nucleotides read TGTGCCAGCACCCTAGTAGGGAGGAATGAGCAGTTCTTC. Protein sequence: CASTLVGRNEQFF.

This clonotype was picked up a small number of times. The chain couples TRBV20-1 to TRBJ2-1; 8 bases are a match to TRBD1. The CDR3 is 11 amino acids. CDR1 and CDR2 (germline): DFQATT, SNEGSKA (reference sequence). Germline trimming cut 4 bases from V and 10 bases from J; bases unmatched to any gene: 3. DNA of the CDR3: TGCAGTGCTACAGGGGGCAGGGAGCAGTTCTTC. It is translated as CSATGGREQFF.